A selection of T cell receptor beta chains follows, all from one sample in a study of neurological immune-mediated disorders. TCRdb re-derived calls from the 5' RACE reads in MiXCR, one entry per CDR3 protein. The sample lists roughly 32,000 distinct CDR3 sequences, around 4% occurring once. Material: PBMCs. The receptors come from a man aged 25-45 years with multiple sclerosis. Both conserved end residues are part of each CDR3. The D gene is left open where the match is weak. Size is omitted from some rows. Given values are once, few, many or a class for expanded clones.

clone_size	v_call	d_call	j_call	cdr3_nt	cdr3_aa
few	TRBV27	TRBD1	TRBJ2-7	TGTGCCAGCAGTTCCCTCATGACAGGGGGGGACGAGCAGTACTTC	CASSSLMTGGDEQYF
many	TRBV20-1	TRBD1	TRBJ2-2	TGCAGTGCTCCGTGGACAGGGAACACCGGGGAGCTGTTTTTT	CSAPWTGNTGELFF
many	TRBV6-5	TRBD1	TRBJ1-1	TGTGCCAGCAGTCGAGGGGGCGCATACGAAGCTTTCTTT	CASSRGGAYEAFF
many	TRBV20-1	.	TRBJ1-2	TGCAGTGCTAGCTCAGGTCCTAACTATGGCTACACCTTC	CSASSGPNYGYTF
many	TRBV12-3/TRBV12-4	.	TRBJ1-5	TGTGCCAGCAGTTGGCGGGGGTACAATCAGCCCCAGCATTTT	CASSWRGYNQPQHF
many	TRBV27	TRBD1	TRBJ1-1	TGTGCCAGCAGTTCAAGGGGGCTGTCGAACACTGAAGCTTTCTTT	CASSSRGLSNTEAFF
many	TRBV20-1	.	TRBJ1-2	TGCAGTGCTAGTTTTCCGCCTCCTAACTATGGCTACACCTTC	CSASFPPPNYGYTF
many	TRBV6-1	TRBD1	TRBJ2-2	TGTGCCACCGGACGGACAGGGGCCGGGGAGCTGTTTTTT	CATGRTGAGELFF
medium-sized	TRBV7-2	.	TRBJ2-3	TGTGCCAGCAGCTTAGCGAGGGGGGCAGGGACCACAGATACGCAGTATTTT	CASSLARGAGTTDTQYF
few	TRBV6-6	TRBD1	TRBJ1-2	TGTGCCAGCAGCGACAGGGAAATAGCAAATTATGGCTACACCTTC	CASSDREIANYGYTF
many	TRBV7-6	.	TRBJ1-5	TGTGCCAGCAGCCCTACGAAGGCCGGGCAGCCCCAGCATTTT	CASSPTKAGQPQHF
.	TRBV28	.	TRBJ2-3	TGTGCCAGCAGTTTAGGTGGGAAGGTCATCACGCAGTATTTT	CASSLGGKVITQYF
many	TRBV29-1	.	TRBJ2-3	TGCAGCGCCCCAAGGGGGGCAGGTAGCACAGATACGCAGTATTTT	CSAPRGAGSTDTQYF
medium-sized	TRBV20-1	.	TRBJ1-1	TGCAGTGCGTACCGGGACCCAAGTTCCTACACTGAAGCTTTCTTT	CSAYRDPSSYTEAFF
many	TRBV20-1	.	TRBJ2-2	TGCAGTGCTAGAGAGTCAGGGGTCCTCACCGGGGAGCTGTTTTTT	CSARESGVLTGELFF
many	TRBV18	.	TRBJ2-7	TGTGCCAGCTCCTCAAGTGGGGACACTTACGAGCAGTACTTC	CASSSSGDTYEQYF
few	TRBV6-6	.	TRBJ2-1	TGTGCCAGCGGACGGGGCCTTGAGCAGTTCTTC	CASGRGLEQFF
once	TRBV20-1	TRBD2	TRBJ2-4	TGCAGTGCTAGATTGTCTAGCGGGGGGGGCAAAAACATTCAGTACTTC	CSARLSSGGGKNIQYF
many	TRBV12-3/TRBV12-4	.	TRBJ1-2	TGTGCCAGCAGTTTAGATGGGAATGGCTACACCTTC	CASSLDGNGYTF
many	TRBV20-1	TRBD2	TRBJ2-7	TGCAGTGCTAGGCGTCTAGCGGAGGCCTACGAGCAGTACTTC	CSARRLAEAYEQYF
many	TRBV20-1	TRBD2	TRBJ2-5	TGCAGTGCTAGAGATGTTGCTAGCGGGGTCCAAGAGACCCAGTACTTC	CSARDVASGVQETQYF
many	TRBV5-1	TRBD1	TRBJ1-6	TGCGCCAGCAGCTCCTCGGGACAGATTTTCAATTCACCCCTCCACTTT	CASSSSGQIFNSPLHF
many	TRBV6-5	.	TRBJ2-2	TGTGCCAGCAGTTACGGGGGGCACACCGGGGAGCTGTTTTTT	CASSYGGHTGELFF
few	TRBV6-1	.	TRBJ2-5	TGTGCCAGCAACAGCTTCGAACGGGGTGTGGAGACCCAGTACTTC	CASNSFERGVETQYF
few	TRBV20-1	TRBD2	TRBJ2-3	TGCAGTGCTACCGGTACTTCGGGGACTAGCCACACAGATACGCAGTATTTT	CSATGTSGTSHTDTQYF
few	TRBV18	.	TRBJ2-7	TGTGCCAGCTCACCACCGGGGACTTCCTACGAGCAGTACTTC	CASSPPGTSYEQYF
few	TRBV7-6	.	TRBJ1-2	TGTGCCAGCAGCCCGAGGGTTGGCGAAAACTATGGCTACACCTTC	CASSPRVGENYGYTF
many	TRBV15	.	TRBJ2-1	TGTGCCACCAGCAGAGATCTTCCGAGCTCCTACAATGAGCAGTTCTTC	CATSRDLPSSYNEQFF
many	TRBV9	.	TRBJ2-3	TGTGCCAGCAGCCCGACCCCTCCTCGGGGGGCCCCGAGCACAGATACGCAGTATTTT	CASSPTPPRGAPSTDTQYF
many	TRBV7-6	TRBD1	TRBJ2-7	TGTGCCAGCAGCAAGGGACAGTCCTACGAGCAGTACTTC	CASSKGQSYEQYF
many	TRBV7-9	.	TRBJ2-5	TGTGCCAGCAGCCGATGGACAGAAGAGACCCAGTACTTC	CASSRWTEETQYF
many	TRBV20-1	.	TRBJ2-5	TGCAGTGCTAGTCCGGCTCGGAGAGAGACCCAGTACTTC	CSASPARRETQYF
many	TRBV12-3/TRBV12-4	TRBD1	TRBJ1-2	TGTGCCAGCACCCCCCAGGGGGCGCTTGGCTACACCTTC	CASTPQGALGYTF
many	TRBV7-9	TRBD1	TRBJ2-7	TGTGCCAGCAGCTTCGGGACAGGTTTATACGAGCAGTACTTC	CASSFGTGLYEQYF
many	TRBV7-2	.	TRBJ2-1	TGTGCCAGCAGACTAGGGGGATATGAGCAGTTCTTC	CASRLGGYEQFF
many	TRBV5-1	TRBD2	TRBJ2-3	TGCGCCAGCAGCTTCCGGGAGGGGGGTACGCAGTATTTT	CASSFREGGTQYF
.	TRBV20-1	.	TRBJ1-1	TGCAGTGCAGAAACAGGGTCCACTGAAGCTTTCTTT	CSAETGSTEAFF
many	TRBV5-1	.	TRBJ1-1	TGCGCCAGCAGCTTGGACAGGGCGTCTCTTGAAGCTTTCTTT	CASSLDRASLEAFF
many	TRBV12-3/TRBV12-4	.	TRBJ2-1	TGTGCCAGCAGTTTACCCCAGGGTGGCCCGTTCTTC	CASSLPQGGPFF
many	TRBV5-1	TRBD1	TRBJ2-1	TGCGCCAGCAGTTCGGGACAGGGTCTCCACAATGAGCAGTTCTTC	CASSSGQGLHNEQFF
many	TRBV12-3/TRBV12-4	.	TRBJ2-1	TGTGCCAGCAGAACGGGGGCAGGGGATAATGAGCAGTTCTTC	CASRTGAGDNEQFF
many	TRBV20-1	.	TRBJ2-7	TGCAGTGCTAGTTTAACCTACGAGCAGTACTTC	CSASLTYEQYF
many	TRBV12-3/TRBV12-4	TRBD1	TRBJ1-5	TGTGCCAGCAGCAAGGGACAGGGAGAAAATCAGCCCCAGCATTTT	CASSKGQGENQPQHF
few	TRBV20-1	.	TRBJ2-2	TGCAGTGCTAGAGCTTATGTTCGGGCATCCACCGGGGAGCTGTTTTTT	CSARAYVRASTGELFF
.	TRBV5-1	TRBD1	TRBJ1-1	TGCGCCAGCAGCGTATCCGGACAGGGCTTAGAAGCTTTCTTT	CASSVSGQGLEAFF
many	TRBV13	TRBD1	TRBJ1-6	TGTGCCAGCAGCTTCCAGGGGGCTGATTCACCCCTCCACTTT	CASSFQGADSPLHF
many	TRBV20-1	TRBD2	TRBJ2-3	TGCAGTGCTACGAGCGCGGGGGGCTCCACAGATACGCAGTATTTT	CSATSAGGSTDTQYF
many	TRBV5-5	.	TRBJ2-6	TGTGCCAGCAGAGGACAGCTAGGATCTGGGGCCAACGTCCTGACTTTC	CASRGQLGSGANVLTF
many	TRBV24-1	.	TRBJ2-1	TGTGCCACCAGCATATACAATGAGCAGTTCTTC	CATSIYNEQFF